This T cell receptor beta chain was recorded in a study of CD8 T cells in Susac syndrome. Reverse transcription of roughly 0.45 to 1 ug RNA was performed with random hexamers. Coverage of TCR beta CDR3 amplification by immunoSEQ multiplex PCR extended to 54 Vbeta and 13 Jbeta. TCRdb itself ran the immunoSEQ multiplex PCR reads through MiXCR, one entry per CDR3 protein. Of over 300,000 distinct CDR3 sequences in the sample, under 95% are singletons; the top ten hold 0.06% to 0.075%. The ends lost 0 bases at V and 3 bases at J; junction bases unmatched: 5. This CDR3 is built from 17 residues. CDR1 MNHEY and CDR2 SVGAGI come from the germline V gene. The authors carried out high-throughput sequencing of TCR beta. They applied it to CD8+ and CD4+ T cells obtained from blood. Negative isolation was applied to CD8+ and CD4+ T cells, and FACS enrichment was applied to TEMRA cells.

This TCR came from a human donor with multiple sclerosis. The V gene is TRBV6-5, the J gene TRBJ2-7, with 13 bases aligning to TRBD2. The sample comprised CD4+ T cells from PBMCs. CDR3 nucleotides: TGTGCCAGCAGTTACTCGGACGGGACTAGCGGGATCTACGAGCAGTACTTC. This codes for CASSYSDGTSGIYEQYF.